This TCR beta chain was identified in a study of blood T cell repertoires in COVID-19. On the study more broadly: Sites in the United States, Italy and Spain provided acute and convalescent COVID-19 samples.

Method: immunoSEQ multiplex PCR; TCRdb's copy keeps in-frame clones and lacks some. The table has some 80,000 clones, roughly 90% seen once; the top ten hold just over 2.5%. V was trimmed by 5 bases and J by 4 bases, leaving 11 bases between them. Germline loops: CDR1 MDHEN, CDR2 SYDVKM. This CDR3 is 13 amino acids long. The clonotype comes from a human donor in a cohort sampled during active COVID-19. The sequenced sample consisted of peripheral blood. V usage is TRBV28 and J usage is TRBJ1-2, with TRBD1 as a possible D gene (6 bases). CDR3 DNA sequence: TGTGCCAGCAGTGAGGGACAAGCCTATGGCTACACCTTC. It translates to CASSEGQAYGYTF.